This T cell receptor (beta chain) emerged from a study of T cell responses to AZD1222 COVID-19 vaccine (dated by TCRdb to the early 2020s). About the study as a whole: Because spike-specific TCR depth and breadth did not differ between the two schedules, AZD1222 recipients who got a second dose at roughly 4 weeks were pooled with those who got a second dose at roughly 12 weeks. Enrollment into the trials was organized by age into subgroups of 18-55, 56-69 and 70-plus years, and those subgroups contained approximately 160, 26 and 62 TCR-sequenced participants, respectively. TCR sequencing was performed for 230 to 250 trial participants, of whom 200 to 220 were given two doses of AZD1222 and around 26 were given two doses of MenACWY control vaccine. Summary of the overall study and its limitations: Vaccine-associated CD4 TCRs spanned the whole spike protein, with dominant responses in regions 160-218 and 743-854. Conclusions about previously exposed vaccinees are limited, since just 6 or 7 AZD1222 recipients were seropositive for SARS-CoV-2 at baseline. Reportedly, almost half of the unique spike-specific TCRs recognized epitopes lying outside the regions that are mutated in the B.1.351 and B.1.1.7 variants. Participants were mostly white British, with more females than males. The authors suggested clonal diversity may have been underestimated. The 56-69-year group was small, and its depth increase did not reach significance, likely because of low power. Because no samples from the day 14 peak response were available, repertoires could be characterized only after the peak T cell response. A significant rise in spike-specific TCR breadth and depth was observed after two AZD1222 doses relative to day 0 and relative to MenACWY recipients.

The label giving this sample's time point can be read as: baseline before first vaccination. The vaccinee samples were drawn from two UK trials, COV001 and COV002, one of which was a single-blind randomized controlled phase 2/3 trial testing AZD1222 (ChAdOx1 nCoV-19) in healthy adults. Trial participant PBMC samples were collected at day 0 and day 28 after the second dose for TCRbeta chain sequencing. The CDR3 regions of human TCRbeta chains were analyzed by immunosequencing. The study's processing was this. TCRs in the repertoires were matched against a reference library of SARS-CoV-2-specific TCRs that had been generated with the MIRA antigen-specificity platform. Breadth was defined as the fraction of unique TCRs that were SARS-CoV-2-associated, and depth was defined as the fraction of total T cells that were SARS-CoV-2-associated. Each spike-specific TCR was assigned to its reactive spike region and to a CD4 or CD8 class using the MIRA data. Log10-transformed breadth and depth values were compared by one-way ANOVA with Sidak's multiple comparisons tests. TCRdb took this table from immuneACCESS and kept in-frame rearrangements with V and J called. Such tables lack part of the clones; where checked against another copy, unresolved V genes explain under half of the gap, and the rest is unexplained. V and J calls and clone size are copied from that table; D and trimming were computed from the DNA. This sample holds about 150,000 clones; around nine tenths were observed only once. Of the sample, more than 3.5% is held by the ten largest clones.

Comment on this clone: Its specific antigen is unknown. No qualities accompany the bases; no much larger clone lies one base away.

The starting material was peripheral blood, obtained on day 0 of AZD1222 vaccination. The clonotype comes from an adult in good health.

The DNA is TGTGCCAGCAGTTTAGAGGCATTGGTGCGGGGCTACACCTTC. Its protein is CASSLEALVRGYTF. The chain is made from TRBV28 and TRBJ1-2; a confident D gene designation cannot be given. V lost 2 bases and J lost 8 bases; the stretch between them is 15 bases long. The CDR3, from cysteine to phenylalanine, totals 14 residues. CDR3 DNA is the only sequence kept; it has 42 bases, read in frame from the first base. CDR1 and CDR2 are read off the germline V gene as MDHEN and SYDVKM.